Detailed here is one TCR beta chain. Sequence at one end of the junction differs from germline and may be a read error. This sample is drawn from a study of identifying expanded T cells in peripheral blood. The CDR3 spans 13 residues. Germline V gives CDR1 GTSNPN, CDR2 SVGIG (reference sequence). Sequencing used immunoSEQ multiplex PCR; TCRdb keeps in-frame clones, though not all of them. The data show roughly 61,000 clones, roughly 89% seen once. Healthy donors had no documented immune events, such as infections, while sampled. The rearrangement uses TRBV30 and TRBJ1-2, with D tentatively TRBD1 (5 bases). This clonotype was obtained from a person between 18 and 75 years old in good health. The sequencing sample was made of blood. In DNA, the CDR3 is TGTGCCCGGAGGGGCAGGGCCCTTGAGAGCTACACCTTC. Translated: CARRGRALESYTF.